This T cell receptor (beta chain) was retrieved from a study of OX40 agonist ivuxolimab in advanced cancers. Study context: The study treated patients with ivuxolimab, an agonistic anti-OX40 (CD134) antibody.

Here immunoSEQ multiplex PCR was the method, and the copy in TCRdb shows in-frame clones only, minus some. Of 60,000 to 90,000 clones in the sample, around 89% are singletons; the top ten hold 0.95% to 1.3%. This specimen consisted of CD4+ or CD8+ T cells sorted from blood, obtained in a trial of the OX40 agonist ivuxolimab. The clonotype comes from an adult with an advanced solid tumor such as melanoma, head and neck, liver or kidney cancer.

The chain's CDR3 is CASAGTGRNQPQHF. The CDR3 DNA sequence: TGTGCCAGCGCCGGGACAGGGCGTAATCAGCCCCAGCATTTT. This sequence joins TRBV19 and TRBJ1-5; TRBD1 aligns across 9 bases. The CDR3 has 14 amino acids. V was pared by 9 bases and J by 4 bases, with 7 bases of the junction left unmatched. The germline V gene has CDR1 LNHDA and CDR2 SQIVND (reference sequence).